In its sample, the clone carrying this T cell receptor (beta chain) was seen a few times. The antigen remains unidentified. This entry comes from a study of PD-1 blockade in classical Hodgkin lymphoma. Time point noted: cycle 4 day 1 (C4D1), after about 6 weeks of nivolumab. Each patient's relapse followed autologous stem cell transplantation, and brentuximab vedotin exposure varied. Researchers report purifying CD4+ T cells from thawed PBMCs by magnetic negative selection. Measured with immunoSEQ multiplex PCR; TCRdb has only the in-frame clones, and not every one. In the table there are 20,000 to 25,000 clones, roughly 76% of which are singletons. CDR3 length: 14 residues. V was clipped by 7 bases and J by 4 bases; unmatched bases: 9. Germline CDR1 and CDR2: MNHEY and SVGAGI. Study-wide points: A significant rise in TCR diversity by C4D1 was seen for CD4+ but not CD8+ cells.

This receptor was identified in a human donor with classical Hodgkin lymphoma. The sequencing here drew on CD4+ T cells from blood, taken before the fourth cycle of nivolumab. The V and J genes are TRBV6-5 and TRBJ1-1, with 7 bases lining up with TRBD1. The CDR3 region is CASTPPGTATEAFF. The CDR3 DNA follows: TGTGCCAGCACCCCGCCGGGGACAGCCACTGAAGCTTTCTTT.